The rows below give T cell receptor beta chains drawn from one sample of a study of blood T cell repertoires in COVID-19. Sequencing was performed with immunoSEQ multiplex PCR; in TCRdb, only in-frame clones are kept and a portion is missing. The data contain approximately 190,000 clones, 80% to 85% of them seen just once; the ten biggest clones take up about 4.9%. The sample consisted of peripheral blood. The origin of the receptors is a woman in her thirties with acute or convalescent COVID-19. The CDR3 runs from the conserved cysteine through the conserved F or W. A D gene is named only where the DNA matches it firmly. Only part of the rows carry a size: once, few, many, or a class if the clone is expanded.

V: TRBV5-4; size: -; J: TRBJ1-1; D: -; DNA: TGTGCCAGCAGCCGACCAAAACAGGGTGGCACTGAAGCTTTCTTT; CDR3: CASSRPKQGGTEAFF
V: TRBV7-2; size: once; J: TRBJ2-1; D: -; DNA: TGTGCCAGCAGCCCCGAGTTGACAGGGAGGTACAATGAGCAGTTCTTC; CDR3: CASSPELTGRYNEQFF
V: TRBV6-5; size: -; J: TRBJ1-5; D: -; DNA: TGTGCCAGCAGTTTGCTGGGGGAGGATCAGCCCCAGCATTTT; CDR3: CASSLLGEDQPQHF
V: TRBV6-5; size: -; J: TRBJ1-2; D: TRBD1; DNA: TGTGCCAGCAGTTACTCGTTAACAGGGGGCGCGCATGGCTACACCTTC; CDR3: CASSYSLTGGAHGYTF
V: TRBV30; size: -; J: TRBJ1-6; D: -; DNA: TGTGCCTGGAGTGTACTCCCTTCACCCCTCCACTTT; CDR3: CAWSVLPSPLHF
V: TRBV4-1; size: few; J: TRBJ2-3; D: -; DNA: TGCGCCAGCAGCCAAGGAGATGGATCCGGGGAATGGAGCACAGATACGCAGTATTTT; CDR3: CASSQGDGSGEWSTDTQYF
V: TRBV18; size: -; J: TRBJ2-6; D: -; DNA: TGTGCCAGCTCACCGACGAATTCCCGGGGAACTGGGGCCAACGTCCTGACTTTC; CDR3: CASSPTNSRGTGANVLTF
V: TRBV5-8; size: few; J: TRBJ1-2; D: TRBD1; DNA: TGTGCCAGCAGCGCCCGGGACAGGGGGATTTGGGGCTACACCTTC; CDR3: CASSARDRGIWGYTF
V: TRBV29-1; size: few; J: TRBJ1-4; D: -; DNA: TGCAGCGCCTCTGCAACTAATGAAAAACTGTTTTTT; CDR3: CSASATNEKLFF
V: TRBV5-1; size: -; J: TRBJ1-1; D: -; DNA: TGCGCCAGCAGCCCAGACAGTTACGAAGCTTTCTTT; CDR3: CASSPDSYEAFF
V: TRBV6-1; size: -; J: TRBJ1-2; D: TRBD1; DNA: TGTGCCAGCAGTGAAGGAGGGACAGTGGGCTACACCTTC; CDR3: CASSEGGTVGYTF
V: TRBV4-2; size: -; J: TRBJ1-2; D: -; DNA: TGTGCCAGCAGCCAAAGACAGAACTATGGCTACACCTTC; CDR3: CASSQRQNYGYTF
V: TRBV5-4; size: few; J: TRBJ2-5; D: TRBD1; DNA: TGTGCCAGCAGCTTGGCCGGGAAGGGGACAGGGCAAGAGACCCAGTACTTC; CDR3: CASSLAGKGTGQETQYF
V: TRBV28; size: few; J: TRBJ1-6; D: -; DNA: TGTGCCAGCAGGGAAGGGGAATCACCCCTCCACTTT; CDR3: CASREGESPLHF
V: TRBV5-5; size: -; J: TRBJ2-3; D: TRBD2; DNA: TGTGCCAGCAGCGCCGGGACTAGAAACACAGATACGCAGTATTTT; CDR3: CASSAGTRNTDTQYF
V: TRBV5-1; size: -; J: TRBJ1-4; D: -; DNA: TGCGCCAGCAGGAGGACAGTAGGTGAAAAACTGTTTTTT; CDR3: CASRRTVGEKLFF
V: TRBV19; size: -; J: TRBJ1-1; D: -; DNA: TGTGCCAGCTCCAGGTTGGTGAACACTGAAGCTTTCTTT; CDR3: CASSRLVNTEAFF
V: TRBV5-1; size: -; J: TRBJ2-5; D: -; DNA: -; CDR3: CASSFGPGEETQYF
V: TRBV28; size: few; J: TRBJ1-2; D: TRBD1; DNA: TGTGCCAGCAGTTTGGCCAGGGGGCTAGGCTACACCTTC; CDR3: CASSLARGLGYTF
V: TRBV7-2; size: -; J: TRBJ1-1; D: -; DNA: TGTGCCAGCAGCTCCCAACCCACAGTGAACACTGAAGCTTTCTTT; CDR3: CASSSQPTVNTEAFF
V: TRBV19; size: -; J: TRBJ2-1; D: -; DNA: TGTGCCAGTAGTATCCCGCACAGCGGACTCTCCTACAATGAGCAGTTCTTC; CDR3: CASSIPHSGLSYNEQFF
V: TRBV10-1; size: -; J: TRBJ1-1; D: -; DNA: TGCGCCAGCAGACCCGGGGGTCCCGGGAACACTGAAGCTTTCTTT; CDR3: CASRPGGPGNTEAFF
V: TRBV2; size: -; J: TRBJ1-5; D: TRBD1; DNA: TGTGCCAGCAGGAGGGGACAGGGCAATCAGCCCCAGCATTTT; CDR3: CASRRGQGNQPQHF
V: TRBV19; size: -; J: TRBJ2-7; D: -; DNA: TGTGCCAGTAGTATAGTTGGGCTTCACTACGAGCAGTACTTC; CDR3: CASSIVGLHYEQYF
V: TRBV10-3; size: -; J: TRBJ1-2; D: -; DNA: TGTGCCACAACCCGTGGAGATAACTATGGCTACACCTTC; CDR3: CATTRGDNYGYTF
V: TRBV27; size: -; J: TRBJ2-7; D: TRBD2; DNA: TGTGCCAGCAGTTCGCGGACTAGCGGGGGGCTGGAGCAGTACTTC; CDR3: CASSSRTSGGLEQYF
V: TRBV10-2; size: -; J: TRBJ2-3; D: TRBD2; DNA: TGCGCCAGCAGCCCCGGGACTAGCGATCGAAGAGATACGCAGTATTTT; CDR3: CASSPGTSDRRDTQYF
V: TRBV27; size: -; J: TRBJ1-5; D: -; DNA: TGTGCCAGCAGTTCGGGGGGGGAGTATAGCAATCAGCCCCAGCATTTT; CDR3: CASSSGGEYSNQPQHF
V: TRBV7-2; size: -; J: TRBJ1-4; D: -; DNA: TGTGCCAGCAGCTTGGTGCGGGCTGAAAAACTGTTTTTT; CDR3: CASSLVRAEKLFF
V: TRBV19; size: -; J: TRBJ1-2; D: TRBD1; DNA: TGTGCCAGTACGGAGTACGGCGGACAGGACTATGGCTACACCTTC; CDR3: CASTEYGGQDYGYTF
V: TRBV7-2; size: -; J: TRBJ1-5; D: -; DNA: TGTGCCAGCAGCTTAAGCAGGAATCAGCCCCAGCATTTT; CDR3: CASSLSRNQPQHF
V: TRBV6-4; size: -; J: TRBJ2-1; D: -; DNA: TGTGCCAGCAGTGAAGGAGCGGGCTTGGGCTACAATGAGCAGTTCTTC; CDR3: CASSEGAGLGYNEQFF
V: TRBV19; size: -; J: TRBJ1-1; D: -; DNA: TGTGCCAGTAGTATCCTAGGAGTTCAAGTCGGAGCTTTCTTT; CDR3: CASSILGVQVGAFF
V: TRBV15; size: -; J: TRBJ2-1; D: TRBD1; DNA: TGTGCCACCAGCGTCTTCAAGGGGGCCCACAATGAGCAGTTCTTC; CDR3: CATSVFKGAHNEQFF
V: TRBV19; size: once; J: TRBJ1-3; D: -; DNA: TGTGCCAGTAGACTTAATACAGGCTCTGGAAACACCATATATTTT; CDR3: CASRLNTGSGNTIYF
V: TRBV28; size: -; J: TRBJ1-5; D: -; DNA: TGTGCCAGCAGTACGACAGAATATAGCAATCAGCCCCAGCATTTT; CDR3: CASSTTEYSNQPQHF
V: TRBV4-3; size: once; J: TRBJ1-1; D: -; DNA: TGCGCCAGCAGCCGCGGACTGGGGACATATGAAGCTTTCTTT; CDR3: CASSRGLGTYEAFF
V: TRBV15; size: -; J: TRBJ1-5; D: TRBD1; DNA: TGTGCCACCAGCAGAGAGGGACAGGGGGCGAAAATCGGCAATCAGCCCCAGCATTTT; CDR3: CATSREGQGAKIGNQPQHF
V: TRBV7-9; size: -; J: TRBJ2-1; D: -; DNA: TGTGCCAGCAGCCCCATGGGGGGACCTTGGCACAATGAGCAGTTCTTC; CDR3: CASSPMGGPWHNEQFF
V: TRBV4-1; size: -; J: TRBJ2-2; D: TRBD1; DNA: TGCGCCAGCAGCCTTCCTTCAGGGGGCACCGGGGAGCTGTTTTTT; CDR3: CASSLPSGGTGELFF
V: TRBV5-1; size: -; J: TRBJ1-1; D: -; DNA: TGCGCCAGCAGAACGGTGAAGAACACTGAAGCTTTCTTT; CDR3: CASRTVKNTEAFF
V: TRBV28; size: -; J: TRBJ2-1; D: -; DNA: TGTGCCAGCAGTTCTAATAGCAATGAGCAGTTCTTC; CDR3: CASSSNSNEQFF
V: TRBV5-5; size: few; J: TRBJ1-3; D: -; DNA: TGTGCCAGCAGCTTGTCTATCGGGGAAACTGCTGGAAACACCATATATTTT; CDR3: CASSLSIGETAGNTIYF